What follows describes a single T cell receptor beta chain. Its antigen is not known. The data are from a study of T cell responses to AZD1222 COVID-19 vaccine. Whether given at about 4 or about 12 weeks, second doses were pooled. TCRdb's copy holds only in-frame clones and misses some; the assay was immunoSEQ multiplex PCR. This sample has roughly 160,000 clones; 88% occur once, and the top ten carry about 4.3%. Overall study results and limits: Compared with day 0, the breadth and depth of the Spike-specific TCR repertoire rose significantly after two doses of AZD1222. White British donors predominated, females outnumbered males, and clonal diversity was possibly underestimated.

The CDR3 runs to 14 residues. V gave up 2 bases and J gave up 9 bases, with 16 bases separating them. In germline, CDR1 is LGHDT, CDR2 YNNKEL (reference sequence). The TCR comes from an adult who received the AZD1222 COVID-19 vaccine. This sample comprised peripheral blood, obtained 28 days after the second AZD1222 dose. This sequence joins TRBV3-1 (or the pseudogene TRBV3-2) and TRBJ1-1, with D uncertain. The CDR3 DNA reads TGTGCCAGCAGCCAATCTAGACAAGTCGGCCAAGCTTTCTTT. Protein sequence: CASSQSRQVGQAFF.